The present T cell receptor beta chain was sequenced within a study of blood T cell repertoires in COVID-19. Study summary: Whether acute or convalescent, the COVID-19 samples came from the United States, Italy and Spain. Nucleic acid was either cDNA or gDNA, and it came from T cells, B-cell-depleted T cells, or PBMCs.

Profiling relied on immunoSEQ multiplex PCR, and the TCRdb table lists in-frame clones only, not all of them. The top ten clones hold approximately 2% of a sample with roughly 250,000 clones, approximately 91% of them seen once. The CDR3 has 15 residues. CDR1 SGHRS and CDR2 YFSETQ come from the germline V gene. Trimming stripped 0 bases from V and 3 bases from J, with 10 bases between. This clone has just one count. This chain joins TRBV5-1 and TRBJ1-5, with TRBD1 as a possible D gene (5 bases). The sequenced sample consisted of peripheral blood. The source is a woman between 35 and 50 years old who had recovered from COVID-19. The CDR3 here is CASSLGGEVNQPQHF. CDR3 coding DNA: TGCGCCAGCAGCTTGGGAGGGGAGGTCAATCAGCCCCAGCATTTT.